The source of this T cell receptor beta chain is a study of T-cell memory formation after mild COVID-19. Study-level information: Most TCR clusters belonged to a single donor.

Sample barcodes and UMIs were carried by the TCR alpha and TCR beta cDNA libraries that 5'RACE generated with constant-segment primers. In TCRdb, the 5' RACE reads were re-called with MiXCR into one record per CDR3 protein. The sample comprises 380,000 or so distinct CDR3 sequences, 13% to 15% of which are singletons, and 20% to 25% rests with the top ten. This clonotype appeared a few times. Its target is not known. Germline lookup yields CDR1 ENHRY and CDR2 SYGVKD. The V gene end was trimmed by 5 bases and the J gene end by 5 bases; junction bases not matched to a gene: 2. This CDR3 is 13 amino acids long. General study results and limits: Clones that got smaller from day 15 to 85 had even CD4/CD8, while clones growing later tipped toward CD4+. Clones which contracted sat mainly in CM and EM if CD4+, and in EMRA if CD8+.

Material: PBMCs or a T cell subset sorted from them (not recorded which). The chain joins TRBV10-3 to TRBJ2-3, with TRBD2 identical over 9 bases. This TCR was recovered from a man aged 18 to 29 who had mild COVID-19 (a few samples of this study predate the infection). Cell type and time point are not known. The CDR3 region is CAISLAGIDTQYF. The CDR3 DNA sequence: TGTGCCATCAGTCTAGCGGGGATAGATACGCAGTATTTT.